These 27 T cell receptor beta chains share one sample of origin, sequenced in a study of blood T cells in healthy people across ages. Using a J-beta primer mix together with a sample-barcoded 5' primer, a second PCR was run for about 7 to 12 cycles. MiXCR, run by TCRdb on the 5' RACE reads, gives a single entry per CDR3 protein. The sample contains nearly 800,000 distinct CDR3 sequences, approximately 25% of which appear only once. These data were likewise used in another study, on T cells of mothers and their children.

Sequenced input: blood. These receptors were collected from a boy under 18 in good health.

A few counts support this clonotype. CDR3 coding DNA: TGTGCCAGCCGACCTCCGGGACCCAGCTCCTACAATGAGCAGTTCTTC. Its translation is CASRPPGPSSYNEQFF. V usage is TRBV27 and J usage is TRBJ2-1; D is perhaps TRBD1 or TRBD2 (5 bases each). Trimming removed 8 bases at V and 0 bases at J, with 17 bases between. Per the germline V gene, CDR1 is MNHEY and CDR2 is SMNVEV (reference sequence). This CDR3 is built from 16 residues.

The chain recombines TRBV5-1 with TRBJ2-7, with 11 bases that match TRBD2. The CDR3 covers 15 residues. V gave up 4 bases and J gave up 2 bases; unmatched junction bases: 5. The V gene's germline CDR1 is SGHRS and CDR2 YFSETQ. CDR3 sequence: CASSLTSGGTYEQYF. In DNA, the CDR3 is TGCGCCAGCAGCCTTACTAGCGGGGGTACCTACGAGCAGTACTTC.

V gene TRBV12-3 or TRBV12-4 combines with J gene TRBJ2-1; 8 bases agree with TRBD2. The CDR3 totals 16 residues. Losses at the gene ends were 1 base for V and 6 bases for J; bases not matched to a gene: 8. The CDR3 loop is CASSLVRLAGCNEQFF. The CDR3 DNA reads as TGTGCCAGCAGTTTAGTTAGGCTAGCGGGTTGCAATGAGCAGTTCTTC.

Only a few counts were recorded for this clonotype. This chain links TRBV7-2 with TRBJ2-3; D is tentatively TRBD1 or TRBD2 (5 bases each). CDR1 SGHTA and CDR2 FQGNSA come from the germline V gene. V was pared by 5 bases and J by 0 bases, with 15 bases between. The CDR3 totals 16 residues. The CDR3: CASSPTGTSSTDTQYF. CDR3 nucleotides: TGTGCCAGCAGCCCCACCGGGACCTCGAGCACAGATACGCAGTATTTT. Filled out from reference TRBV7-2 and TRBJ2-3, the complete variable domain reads GAGVSQSPSNKVTEKGKDVELRCDPISGHTALYWYRQSLGQGLEFLIYFQGNSAPDKSGLPSDRFSAERTGGSVSTLTIQRTQQEDSAVYLCASSPTGTSSTDTQYFGPGTRLTVL.

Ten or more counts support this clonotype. DNA of the CDR3: TGTGCCAGCAGTAGGACTAGCGAGGCCTACGAGCAGTACTTC. Protein sequence: CASSRTSEAYEQYF. V and J are TRBV6-1 and TRBJ2-7; 9 bases map to TRBD2. The junction had 4 bases not matched to a gene; V was cut back by 5 bases and J by 2 bases. The germline V gene encodes CDR1 MNHNS and CDR2 SASEGT. The CDR3 extends over 14 amino acids.

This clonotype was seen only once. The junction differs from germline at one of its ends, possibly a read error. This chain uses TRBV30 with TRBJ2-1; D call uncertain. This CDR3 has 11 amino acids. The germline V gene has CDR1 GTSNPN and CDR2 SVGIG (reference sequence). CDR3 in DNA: TGTGCCTGGAGTGTTTTCCCTGAGCGGTTCTTC. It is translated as CAWSVFPERFF.

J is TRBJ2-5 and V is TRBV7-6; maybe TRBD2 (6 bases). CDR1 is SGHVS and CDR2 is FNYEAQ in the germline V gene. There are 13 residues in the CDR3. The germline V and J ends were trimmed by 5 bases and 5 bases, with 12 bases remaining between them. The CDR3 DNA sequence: TGTGCCAGCAGCGCGACTAGGCGGGAGACCCAGTACTTC. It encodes CASSATRRETQYF.

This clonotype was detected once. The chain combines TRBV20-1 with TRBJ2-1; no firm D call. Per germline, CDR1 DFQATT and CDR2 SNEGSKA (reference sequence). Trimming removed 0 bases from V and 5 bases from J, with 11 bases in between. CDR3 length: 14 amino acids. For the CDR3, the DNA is TGCAGTGCTAGAGATTACGGGCCAAACAATGAGCAGTTCTTC. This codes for CSARDYGPNNEQFF.

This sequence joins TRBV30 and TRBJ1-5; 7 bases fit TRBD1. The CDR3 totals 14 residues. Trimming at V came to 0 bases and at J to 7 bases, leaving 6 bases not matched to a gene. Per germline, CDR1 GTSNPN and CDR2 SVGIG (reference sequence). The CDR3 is CAWSVRGGGQPQHF. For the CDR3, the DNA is TGTGCCTGGAGTGTACGAGGGGGCGGGCAGCCCCAGCATTTT. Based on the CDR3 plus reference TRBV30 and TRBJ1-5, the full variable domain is SQTIHQWPATLVQPVGSPLSLECTVEGTSNPNLYWYRQAAGRGLQLLFYSVGIGQISSEVPQNLSASRPQDRQFILSSKKLLLSDSGFYLCAWSVRGGGQPQHFGDGTRLSIL.

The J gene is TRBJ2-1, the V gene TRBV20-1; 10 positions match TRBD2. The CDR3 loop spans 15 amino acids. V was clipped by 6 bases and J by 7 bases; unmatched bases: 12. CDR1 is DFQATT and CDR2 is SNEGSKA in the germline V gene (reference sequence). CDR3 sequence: CSASRPAGGRNEQFF. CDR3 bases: TGCAGTGCCTCACGACCAGCGGGAGGGAGGAATGAGCAGTTCTTC.

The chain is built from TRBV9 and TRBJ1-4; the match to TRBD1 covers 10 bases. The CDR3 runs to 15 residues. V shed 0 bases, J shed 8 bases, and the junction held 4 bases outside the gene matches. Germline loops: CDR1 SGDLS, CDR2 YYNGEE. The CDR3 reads CASSVGDRGQEKLFF. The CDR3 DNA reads TGTGCCAGCAGCGTAGGGGACAGGGGCCAGGAAAAACTGTTTTTT.

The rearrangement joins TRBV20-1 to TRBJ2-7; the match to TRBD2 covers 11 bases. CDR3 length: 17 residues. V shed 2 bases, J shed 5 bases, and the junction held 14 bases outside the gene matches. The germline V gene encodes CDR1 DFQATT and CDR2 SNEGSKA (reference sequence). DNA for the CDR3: TGCAGTGCTAGAACCCCCATGATAGCGGGGGGGCAGAACGAGCAGTACTTC. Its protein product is CSARTPMIAGGQNEQYF.

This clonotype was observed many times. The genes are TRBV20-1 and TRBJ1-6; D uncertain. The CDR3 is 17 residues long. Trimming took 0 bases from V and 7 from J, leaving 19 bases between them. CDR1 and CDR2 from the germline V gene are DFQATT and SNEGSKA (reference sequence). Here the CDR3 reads CSARDQTVLGGNSPLHF. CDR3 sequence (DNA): TGCAGTGCTAGAGATCAAACAGTCTTGGGAGGGAATTCACCCCTCCACTTT.

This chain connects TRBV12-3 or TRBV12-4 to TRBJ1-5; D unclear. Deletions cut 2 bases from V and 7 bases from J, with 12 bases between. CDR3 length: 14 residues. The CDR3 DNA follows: TGTGCCAGCAGTTTAAGCCCCGCGGAGCAGCCCCAGCATTTT. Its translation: CASSLSPAEQPQHF.

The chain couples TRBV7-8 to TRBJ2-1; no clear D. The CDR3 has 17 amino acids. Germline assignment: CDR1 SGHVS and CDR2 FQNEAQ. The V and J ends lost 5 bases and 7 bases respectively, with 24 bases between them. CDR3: CASSPSPTAPPLNEQFF. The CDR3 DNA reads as TGTGCCAGCAGCCCCAGCCCTACGGCGCCCCCGTTGAATGAGCAGTTCTTC. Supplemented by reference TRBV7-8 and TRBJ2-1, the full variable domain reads GAGVSQSPRYKVAKRGQDVALRCDPISGHVSLFWYQQALGQGPEFLTYFQNEAQLDKSGLPSDRFFAERPEGSVSTLKIQRTQQEDSAVYLCASSPSPTAPPLNEQFFGPGTRLTVL.

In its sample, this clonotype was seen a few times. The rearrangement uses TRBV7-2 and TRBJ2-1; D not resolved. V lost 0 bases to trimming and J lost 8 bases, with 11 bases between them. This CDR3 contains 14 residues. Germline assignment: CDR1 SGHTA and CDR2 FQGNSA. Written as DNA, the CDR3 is TGTGCCAGCAGCTTAGCTCTCCGGGCGGATGAGCAGTTCTTC. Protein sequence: CASSLALRADEQFF.

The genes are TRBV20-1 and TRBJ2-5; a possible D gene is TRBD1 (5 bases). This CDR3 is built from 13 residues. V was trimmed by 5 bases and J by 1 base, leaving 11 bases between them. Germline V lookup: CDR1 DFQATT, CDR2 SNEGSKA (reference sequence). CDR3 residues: CSALQAIQETQYF. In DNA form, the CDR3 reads TGCAGTGCTCTACAGGCTATCCAAGAGACCCAGTACTTC.

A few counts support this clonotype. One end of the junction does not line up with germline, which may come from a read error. DNA of the CDR3: TGTGCCAGCTCTCAATCAGGCAACAAAGAGCAGTTCTTC. Protein: CASSQSGNKEQFF. This chain uses TRBV12-3 or TRBV12-4 with TRBJ2-1; D gene uncertain. The CDR3 consists of 13 residues.

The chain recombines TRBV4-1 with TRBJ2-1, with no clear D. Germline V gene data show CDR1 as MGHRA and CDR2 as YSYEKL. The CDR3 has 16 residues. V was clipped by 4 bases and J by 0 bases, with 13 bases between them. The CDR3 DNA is TGCGCCAGCAGCCTCTCGCGAGCGAACTCCTACAATGAGCAGTTCTTC. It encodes CASSLSRANSYNEQFF.

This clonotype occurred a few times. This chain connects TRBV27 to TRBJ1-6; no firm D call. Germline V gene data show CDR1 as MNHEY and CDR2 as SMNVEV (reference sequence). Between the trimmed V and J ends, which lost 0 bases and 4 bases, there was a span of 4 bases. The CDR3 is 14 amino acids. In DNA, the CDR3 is TGTGCCAGCAGTTTATCGCCGTATAATTCACCCCTCCACTTT. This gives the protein CASSLSPYNSPLHF.

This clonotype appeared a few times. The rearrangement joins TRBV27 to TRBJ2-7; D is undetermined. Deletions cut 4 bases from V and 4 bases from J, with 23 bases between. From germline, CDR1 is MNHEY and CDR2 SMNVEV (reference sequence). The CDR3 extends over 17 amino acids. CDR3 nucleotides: TGTGCCAGCAGTTCGTTTCGTGGGCTCGGCGAACCGTACGAGCAGTACTTC. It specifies CASSSFRGLGEPYEQYF.

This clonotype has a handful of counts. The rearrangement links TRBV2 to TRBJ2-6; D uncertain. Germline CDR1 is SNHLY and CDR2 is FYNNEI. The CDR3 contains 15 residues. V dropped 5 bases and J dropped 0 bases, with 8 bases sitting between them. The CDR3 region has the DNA TGTGCCAGCAGTAAACTACACTCTGGGGCCAACGTCCTGACTTTC. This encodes CASSKLHSGANVLTF.

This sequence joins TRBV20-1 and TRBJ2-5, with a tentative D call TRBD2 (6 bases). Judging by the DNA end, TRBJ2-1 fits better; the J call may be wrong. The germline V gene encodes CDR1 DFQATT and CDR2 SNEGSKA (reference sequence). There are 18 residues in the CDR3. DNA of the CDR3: TGCAGTGCCACAATCGGGAGTGGGGTGACTCAGATTTACAATGAGCAGTTCTTC. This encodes CSATIGSGVTQIYNEQFF.

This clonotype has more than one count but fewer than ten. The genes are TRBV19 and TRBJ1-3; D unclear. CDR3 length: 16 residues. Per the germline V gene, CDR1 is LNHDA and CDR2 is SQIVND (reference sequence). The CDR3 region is CATRPAEPVSGNTIYF. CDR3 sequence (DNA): TGTGCGACCCGTCCGGCGGAGCCGGTCTCTGGAAACACCATATATTTT. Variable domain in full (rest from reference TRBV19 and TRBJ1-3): DGGITQSPKYLFRKEGQNVTLSCEQNLNHDAMYWYRQDPGQGLRLIYYSQIVNDFQKGDIAEGYSVSREKKESFPLTVTSAQKNPTAFYLCATRPAEPVSGNTIYFGEGSWLTVV.

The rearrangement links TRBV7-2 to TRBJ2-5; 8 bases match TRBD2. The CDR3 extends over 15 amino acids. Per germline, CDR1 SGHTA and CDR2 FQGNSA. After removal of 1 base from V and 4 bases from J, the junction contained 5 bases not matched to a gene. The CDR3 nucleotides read TGTGCCAGCAGCTTAGGCGGGAGGTCGGTAGAGACCCAGTACTTC. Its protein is CASSLGGRSVETQYF.

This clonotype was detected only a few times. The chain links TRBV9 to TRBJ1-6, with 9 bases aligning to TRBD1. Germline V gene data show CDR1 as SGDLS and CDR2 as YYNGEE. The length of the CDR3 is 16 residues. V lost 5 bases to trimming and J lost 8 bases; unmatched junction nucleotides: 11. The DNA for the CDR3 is TGTGCCAGCAGACCGGGACAGGGTCTGAGCGATTCACCCCTCCACTTT. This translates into CASRPGQGLSDSPLHF.

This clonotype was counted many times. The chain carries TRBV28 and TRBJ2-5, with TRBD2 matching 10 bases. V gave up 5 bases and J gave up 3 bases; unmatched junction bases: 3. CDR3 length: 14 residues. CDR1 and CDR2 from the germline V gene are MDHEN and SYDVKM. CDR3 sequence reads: CASSGSGREETQYF. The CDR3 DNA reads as TGTGCCAGCAGTGGGAGCGGGAGGGAAGAGACCCAGTACTTC.